This TCR beta chain was identified during a study of beta chain features in type 1 diabetes. The study, taken as a whole, reports: TCRB CDR3 length was moderately but significantly reduced in all four CD4+ subsets of Type 1 diabetes patients.

Of note for this clone: Its specificity is unknown.

Investigators reverse transcribed all isolated RNA, so they sequenced expressed TCRB transcripts. Only in-frame clones appear in the TCRdb table, and some are missing; sequencing was by immunoSEQ multiplex PCR. The data contain roughly 180,000 clones, around 8% of them singletons. CD45RO/CCR7/CD25/CD127/CD95/CD27 staining was used to isolate CD4+ naive, central memory, regulatory and stem cell-like memory cells by sorting. Over 95% purity was reached by all sorted populations. Germline assignment: CDR1 SNHLY and CDR2 FYNNEI. With 5 bases clipped from V and 2 bases from J, the junction kept 3 bases outside the gene matches. This CDR3 is built from 15 residues.

The genes are TRBV2 and TRBJ2-6, with 7 bases aligning to TRBD1. The sequence was obtained from a woman aged 40 to 50 with type 1 diabetes. Sequenced: central memory CD4+ T cells from blood. In DNA form, the CDR3 reads TGTGCCAGCAGTCTAGACAGGGCTGGGGCCAACGTCCTGACTTTC. It yields the protein CASSLDRAGANVLTF. Supplemented by reference TRBV2 and TRBJ2-6, the full variable domain reads EPEVTQTPSHQVTQMGQEVILRCVPISNHLYFYWYRQILGQKVEFLVSFYNNEISEKSEIFDDQFSVERPDGSNFTLKIRSTKLEDSAMYFCASSLDRAGANVLTFGAGSRLTVL.